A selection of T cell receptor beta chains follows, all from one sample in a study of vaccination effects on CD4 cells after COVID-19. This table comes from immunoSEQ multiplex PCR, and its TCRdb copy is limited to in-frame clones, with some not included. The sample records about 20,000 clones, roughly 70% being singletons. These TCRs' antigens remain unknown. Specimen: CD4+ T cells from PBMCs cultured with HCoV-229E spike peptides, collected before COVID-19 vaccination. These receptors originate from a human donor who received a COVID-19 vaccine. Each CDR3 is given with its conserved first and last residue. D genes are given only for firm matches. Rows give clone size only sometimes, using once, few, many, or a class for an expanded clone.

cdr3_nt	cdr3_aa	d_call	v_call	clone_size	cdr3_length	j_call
TGTGCCAGCAGCCAAAGAGAACAGGGGAGCGGGGAGCTGTTTTTT	CASSQREQGSGELFF	TRBD1	TRBV7-7	few	15	TRBJ2-2
TGCGCCAGCAGCCTAAGCCGGGCTAGCATAGGAGATACGCAGTATTTT	CASSLSRASIGDTQYF	.	TRBV5-1	.	16	TRBJ2-3
TGTGCCAGCAGTAGAGGAGGGGGGGGATCCCCGCCCCAGCATTTT	CASSRGGGGSPPQHF	.	TRBV6-5	.	15	TRBJ1-5
TGTGCCTGGAGTGTAGGGGGGTCGGTGGCCGGGGAGCTGTTTTTT	CAWSVGGSVAGELFF	.	TRBV30	.	15	TRBJ2-2
TGCGCCAGCTTCGGGCGGGACAGGGGGAACACTGAAGCTTTCTTT	CASFGRDRGNTEAFF	TRBD1	TRBV10-2	.	15	TRBJ1-1
TGTGCCACCAGGCGGGGGACAGTTTATGGCTACACCTTC	CATRRGTVYGYTF	TRBD1	TRBV19	.	13	TRBJ1-2
TGTGCCAGTAGTAAGGCGTGGGAGACTTCAGATACGCAGTATTTT	CASSKAWETSDTQYF	.	TRBV19	.	15	TRBJ2-3
TGTGCCAGCAGCCCGAGTGGGTTCGAGCAGTACTTC	CASSPSGFEQYF	.	TRBV3-1/TRBV3-2	.	12	TRBJ2-7
TGTGCCAGTAGTACTACTTGGGGACAGGGGTCCTATGGCTACACCTTC	CASSTTWGQGSYGYTF	TRBD1	TRBV19	once	16	TRBJ1-2
TGTGCCAGCAGCTTATGGGGAGACTACGAGCAGTACTTC	CASSLWGDYEQYF	.	TRBV7-9	.	13	TRBJ2-7
TGTGCCAGCAGTGCCCGACAGGGAATCTCTGGAAACACCATATATTTT	CASSARQGISGNTIYF	TRBD1	TRBV25-1	.	16	TRBJ1-3
TGCGCCAGCAGCCCCGGACAGGTGGATGAAAAACTGTTTTTT	CASSPGQVDEKLFF	TRBD1	TRBV5-1	once	14	TRBJ1-4
TGCAGCGTTGAAGATCCCTACGAGCAGTACTTC	CSVEDPYEQYF	.	TRBV29-1	few	11	TRBJ2-7
TGTGCCAGCAGCTTAGCGTACGGAGATAATGAGCAGTTCTTC	CASSLAYGDNEQFF	.	TRBV7-9	.	14	TRBJ2-1
TGTGCCAGCTCACCACCGATGGGGCCGAGGGGCACTGAAGCTTTCTTT	CASSPPMGPRGTEAFF	.	TRBV18	.	16	TRBJ1-1
TGCAGCGTTGAGCTCGGCGGCGACGGGGAGCTGTTTTTT	CSVELGGDGELFF	.	TRBV29-1	.	13	TRBJ2-2
TGTGCCAGCAGCACTGGACCCGAAGATACGCAGTATTTT	CASSTGPEDTQYF	.	TRBV3-1/TRBV3-2	.	13	TRBJ2-3
TGCGCCAGCAATGAAGGAAACGCGAACACCGGGGAGCTGTTTTTT	CASNEGNANTGELFF	.	TRBV5-1	.	15	TRBJ2-2
TGCAGCGTGGCTACACAGGGCTACGAGCAGTACTTC	CSVATQGYEQYF	.	TRBV29-1	.	12	TRBJ2-7
TGTGCCAGCAGCTTGGCCGATAGCAATCAGCCCCAGCATTTT	CASSLADSNQPQHF	.	TRBV5-5	few	14	TRBJ1-5
TGTGCCAGCTCACCTGGACAGCCGAACACTGAAGCTTTCTTT	CASSPGQPNTEAFF	.	TRBV18	.	14	TRBJ1-1
TGTGCCAGCAGCCCCCTCCGGTGGGACGGATACAATGAGCAGTTCTTC	CASSPLRWDGYNEQFF	.	TRBV14	.	16	TRBJ2-1
TGTGCCACCAGCTATGAACAGGGATTCCAAGAGACCCAGTACTTC	CATSYEQGFQETQYF	.	TRBV15	.	15	TRBJ2-5
TGTGCCAGCAGCGTGCAGGGGTATTCACCCCTCCACTTT	CASSVQGYSPLHF	.	TRBV13	.	13	TRBJ1-6
TGTGCCAGTAGTTCTGTTACAGGGGGGAACAATGAGCAGTTCTTC	CASSSVTGGNNEQFF	TRBD1	TRBV19	once	15	TRBJ2-1
TGTGCCAGCAGTGCTTCTGAGACAGGACTATATGGCTACACCTTC	CASSASETGLYGYTF	.	TRBV27	once	15	TRBJ1-2
TGTGCCAGCAGGACCCTACAGGGTATCTCTGGAAACACCATATATTTT	CASRTLQGISGNTIYF	.	TRBV2	.	16	TRBJ1-3
TGTGCCAGCAGCCAGGATGGCAGGGGGAACACTGAAGCTTTCTTT	CASSQDGRGNTEAFF	.	TRBV3-1/TRBV3-2	.	15	TRBJ1-1
TGTGCCAGCAGACCCTCCCAGGGCGGTTTTGGAGGCTACACCTTC	CASRPSQGGFGGYTF	.	TRBV27	.	15	TRBJ1-2
TGTGCCAGCAGCTTAGGGAGAGGGGACACTGAAGCTTTCTTT	CASSLGRGDTEAFF	.	TRBV13	.	14	TRBJ1-1
TGTGCCAGCAGCACGAGAGTCTCCTACAATGAGCAGTTCTTC	CASSTRVSYNEQFF	.	TRBV11-2	.	14	TRBJ2-1
TGTGCCAGCAGGGTCTCCGGGACGAAGACTTATGGCTACACCTTC	CASRVSGTKTYGYTF	.	TRBV19	few	15	TRBJ1-2
TGTGCCAGCAGGGCTAAACCCGGGCAGGTCGACACCATATATTTT	CASRAKPGQVDTIYF	.	TRBV11-2	few	15	TRBJ1-3
TGCGCCAGCAGCTTGGGTACGGGAACCGGGGAGCTGTTTTTT	CASSLGTGTGELFF	.	TRBV5-1	.	14	TRBJ2-2
TGTGCCAGCAGCGAGGACATAGTCTTTTCTGGAAACACCATATATTTT	CASSEDIVFSGNTIYF	.	TRBV7-6	few	16	TRBJ1-3
TGCGCCAGCAGCTATCTTAGCGGGCGCTCCTACAATGAGCAGTTCTTC	CASSYLSGRSYNEQFF	TRBD2	TRBV5-1	.	16	TRBJ2-1
TGTGCCAGCAGCCACAGGAATTCCACCGGGGAGCTGTTTTTT	CASSHRNSTGELFF	.	TRBV7-9	.	14	TRBJ2-2
TGTGCCAGCACCGGCGGGGCTCATGGCTACACCTTC	CASTGGAHGYTF	.	TRBV7-9	few	12	TRBJ1-2
TGTGCCAGCAGCTTATCAGGGGGTGGATATGGCTACACCTTC	CASSLSGGGYGYTF	TRBD1	TRBV7-2	.	14	TRBJ1-2